This TCR beta chain was identified in a study of T cells in Graves' hyperthyroidism and ophthalmopathy (dated by TCRdb to between 2018 and 2020). Study-wide context: Peripheral blood was sampled at the time of initial diagnosis, prior to any treatment. TCR V-J signatures able to tell the groups apart were searched for in a discovery cohort of 100 patients, of whom 43 had Graves' ophthalmopathy and roughly 59 had stable Graves' hyperthyroidism. Whether ophthalmopathy could be predicted prospectively was tested in an independent validation cohort made up of 18 to 20 hyperthyroidism patients plus 17 patients who later progressed to ophthalmopathy. The roughly 91 discovery patients were randomly divided into training and test sets at a 7:3 ratio. In addition, the study compared T-cell repertoires in thyroid tissue and in blood from roughly six Graves' hyperthyroidism patients. Once sampling was done, hyperthyroidism patients were given methimazole at a starting dose of 30 mg daily, whereas ophthalmopathy patients were given high-dose intravenous methylprednisolone. The paper describes TCR Vbeta CDR3 sequencing of around 130 peripheral blood samples, made up of approximately 40 ophthalmopathy patients, some 76 hyperthyroidism patients and 17 progressor patients.

The CDR3 runs 12 amino acids, cysteine and phenylalanine included. CDR3 DNA only is kept here, 36 bases in frame from base 1. Trimming takes 10 bases from V and 0 bases from J, and the germline ends sit 10 bases apart. The CDR1 and CDR2 encoded by the germline V gene are MDHEN and SYDVKM. This clonotype was detected only a few times. What this receptor recognizes is not known. There are no base qualities to consult, and no much larger clone falls within one base. Hyperthyroidism patients were aged 18 to 65 years and newly diagnosed, with disease duration of less than 2 months. Any patient with an uncontrolled infection, another autoimmune disease, pregnancy or lactation was excluded. Clinical symptoms, serum thyroxine and TRAb, thyroid ultrasound, and orbital computed tomography formed the basis for the diagnoses. Blood from progressor patients was drawn when they were first diagnosed with hyperthyroidism, before any ophthalmopathy symptoms appeared. PBMCs were separated from around 9.1 ml of fresh peripheral blood using Ficoll-Paque density gradient centrifugation. Progressor patients were first diagnosed with Graves' hyperthyroidism and then developed ophthalmopathy during follow-up. Total RNA was extracted with Trizol reagent, and quality was checked on an Agilent 2100 Bioanalyzer.

Beyond this particular receptor, the publication reports: Most expanded thyroid clonotypes (frequency above 0.001) were also detected in blood, a finding suggesting that blood repertoires may reflect thyroid immune responses. A model built on a 13 V-J signature distinguished ophthalmopathy from stable hyperthyroidism, reaching about 88% sensitivity and 81.08% specificity in cross-validation and 80%/75% in testing. No statistical method was used to set the sample size in advance, and investigators knew the group allocation. In validation, the model predicted progression to ophthalmopathy a median of 6.5 months before onset, with roughly 68% sensitivity and roughly 79% specificity.

The TCR beta CDR3 regions were amplified from the RNA transcripts. The TCR CDR3 was subjected to a first round of RT-PCR using the HTBI primer set and the Qiagen OneStep RT-PCR kit. The libraries were constructed in a second round of multiplex PCR and then size-selected and purified. Sequencing of the libraries was done on an Illumina HiSeq2000 using paired-end 100 bp reads. On the authors' methods: Raw data were processed with SOAPnuke, discarding reads with adapters, uncalled bases, mean Phred below 15, or no exact constant-primer or identifier match. COPE v1.2.5 was used to merge high-quality paired reads, and clonotypes were defined as unique nucleotide sequences. MiTCR v1.1 was used to align the clonotypes against IMGT TRBV, TRBD and TRBJ reference segments. The analysis was restricted to V-J combinations with a frequency above 0.0001, which together covered approximately 99% of the repertoires. A TCS score was defined as the ratio between F50 (clonal expansion) and ExV (chaos), using BLOSUM62-based TCRdist between CDR3 peptides within each V-J. Welch's t-statistics and random forest reduced some 510 V-J features to around 14, which were used in a naive Bayes classifier (R e1071). In-frame beta chains were kept once TCRdb had trimmed the public reads at Q25 with fastp and called clones with MiXCR. Under each unique CDR3 protein, matching rows form one entry showing the most common genes and DNA. The V and J calls come from TCRdb's annotation, not from the publication. The sample has about 280,000 distinct CDR3 sequences on record, less than 30% of them singletons. In total, the top ten clones hold approximately 25% of the sample.

The chain is made from TRBV28 and TRBJ2-7; no D segment can be confidently identified. The material sequenced was blood. The TCR was taken from a man aged 40-55 years with Graves' hyperthyroidism that later progressed to Graves' ophthalmopathy. In nucleotide form, the sequence is TGTGCCACTCGTCACAGCTCCTACGAGCAGTACTTC. Translated, it reads CATRHSSYEQYF.